This TCR beta chain was retrieved from a study of technical replicates of blood from several donors. Sequencing used immunoSEQ multiplex PCR; TCRdb keeps in-frame clones, though not all of them. The repertoire includes about 74,000 clones, over 75% of them detected once, and 0.41% sits in the top ten. The source of this sequence is a human donor in good health. The material sequenced was T cells isolated from PBMCs.

This CDR3 reads CAWGRNHEQYF. The CDR3 DNA follows: TGTGCCTGGGGTAGAAATCATGAGCAGTACTTC. The V and J genes are TRBV30 and TRBJ2-7; D not resolved. Germline V gives CDR1 GTSNPN, CDR2 SVGIG (reference sequence). Trimming left V 5 bases short and J 7 bases short, with 12 bases between. The CDR3 covers 11 residues.